The rows below give T cell receptor beta chains drawn from one sample of a study of identical twins. TCRdb independently ran MiXCR on the 5' RACE reads; one entry per CDR3 protein. The repertoire holds 1.5 million or so distinct CDR3 sequences, with about 30% as singletons. Sequencing used cord blood. These receptors were taken from a newborn girl in good health. Each CDR3 is given with its conserved first and last residue. A D gene is named only where the DNA matches it firmly. The size entry is marked missing in some rows and otherwise reads once, few, many or a size class.

J gene | D gene | clone size | V gene | CDR3 DNA | CDR3 protein
TRBJ1-5 | - | - | TRBV7-2 | TGTGCCAGCAGCCCCCTCGGTCAGACTAGCAATCAGCCCCAGCATTTT | CASSPLGQTSNQPQHF
TRBJ1-1 | TRBD1 | - | TRBV6-6 | TGTGCCAGCAGTTCGTCCTCCAGGGGGAGGACTGAAGCTTTCTTT | CASSSSSRGRTEAFF
TRBJ1-2 | - | few | TRBV28 | TGTGCCAGTAACACAGGGACTCTCTATGGCTACACCTTC | CASNTGTLYGYTF
TRBJ2-3 | - | few | TRBV6-6 | TGTGCCAGCAGTTACGGGGGGGCCAAAGATACGCAGTATTTT | CASSYGGAKDTQYF
TRBJ2-1 | TRBD2 | many | TRBV12-3/TRBV12-4 | TGTGCCAGCAGTTTTAGCCGAACTAGCGGGAGATCCTCAGGGGAGTTCTTC | CASSFSRTSGRSSGEFF
TRBJ2-3 | TRBD1 | many | TRBV29-1 | TGCAGCGCTCAGAGGGACAGGGGAACAGATACGCAGTATTTT | CSAQRDRGTDTQYF
TRBJ2-3 | - | - | TRBV28 | TGTGCCAGCAGTTTTATCACGGAGGGCATCATTTTACGCACAGATACGCAGTATTTT | CASSFITEGIILRTDTQYF
TRBJ2-7 | TRBD1 | few | TRBV28 | TGTGCCAGCAACACAGGGGGCGAGCAGTACTTC | CASNTGGEQYF
TRBJ2-1 | - | - | TRBV21-1 | TGTGCCAGCAGCAAAGTTACCAGAACAAATGAGCAGTTCTTC | CASSKVTRTNEQFF
TRBJ1-1 | - | - | TRBV7-9 | TGTGCCAGCAGCTTAGCGTTGAGGGGGATCACTGAAGCTTTCTTT | CASSLALRGITEAFF
TRBJ1-5 | - | - | TRBV2 | TGTGCCAGCAGTGAAGCGCTTATTCCGGGCAGTTATCAGCCCCAGCATTTT | CASSEALIPGSYQPQHF
TRBJ2-1 | TRBD2 | few | TRBV28 | TGTGCCAGCAGTTTCCCAAGCGGGAGGCTGTCCTACAATGAGCAGTTCTTC | CASSFPSGRLSYNEQFF
TRBJ1-2 | - | few | TRBV9 | TGTGCCAGCAGTATACGGGCCTCCCCAATTCATGGCTACACCTTC | CASSIRASPIHGYTF
TRBJ2-3 | - | - | TRBV4-2 | TGTGCCAGCAGCCAAGAAGGACGGACTTCAAACACAGATACGCAGTATTTT | CASSQEGRTSNTDTQYF
TRBJ2-7 | TRBD2 | - | TRBV5-1 | TGCGCCAGCAGCTTGGGTACAGGGACTAGGGCCTACAATGAGCAGTACTTC | CASSLGTGTRAYNEQYF
TRBJ2-3 | TRBD2 | - | TRBV7-9 | TGTGCCAGCAGCTCGCTAGCGGGCCTCGCAGATACGCAGTATTTT | CASSSLAGLADTQYF
TRBJ1-4 | - | - | TRBV20-1 | TGCAGTGCGGGTCGGGGGACTTCTAATGAAAAACTGTTTTTT | CSAGRGTSNEKLFF
TRBJ2-7 | - | - | TRBV27 | TGTGCCAGCAGTTTATCGGGGTCTGGTTTCGACGAGCAGTACTTC | CASSLSGSGFDEQYF
TRBJ1-5 | - | - | TRBV19 | TGTGCCAGTAGTATAGATACCGGGAATCAGCCCCAGCATTTT | CASSIDTGNQPQHF
TRBJ2-2 | TRBD2 | - | TRBV5-1 | TGCGCCAGCAGCTTGGCGGGACTAGCGGGCACCGGGGAGCTGTTTTTT | CASSLAGLAGTGELFF
TRBJ2-7 | TRBD1 | - | TRBV5-1 | TGCGCCAGCAGTCGGGACAGGGACACCTACGAGCAGTACTTC | CASSRDRDTYEQYF
TRBJ2-3 | - | few | TRBV10-1 | TGCGCCAGCAGTGAGTCGCACCCCGCCGCGGCGCAGTATTTT | CASSESHPAAAQYF
TRBJ2-3 | TRBD2 | few | TRBV29-1 | TGCAGCGTTACCGGGAGGTTCACAGATACGCAGTATTTT | CSVTGRFTDTQYF
TRBJ2-5 | TRBD2 | - | TRBV20-1 | TGCAGTGCTAGACGGGCGACTAGCGTTGTCGAGACCCAGTACTTC | CSARRATSVVETQYF
TRBJ1-2 | - | few | TRBV28 | TGTGCCAGCAGGTTAGGCAGGGGCTATGGCTACACCTTC | CASRLGRGYGYTF
TRBJ2-1 | TRBD2 | few | TRBV11-3 | TGTGCCAGCAGCTTAGATTTGTCTAGCGGGAGGGACAATGAGCAGTTCTTC | CASSLDLSSGRDNEQFF
TRBJ1-2 | TRBD1 | many | TRBV10-3 | TGTGCCACCTCCGGGACAGCTGTCTATGGCTACACCTTC | CATSGTAVYGYTF
TRBJ2-7 | - | few | TRBV20-1 | TGCAGTGCTAGTCGGCCCCACTCCTACGAGCAGTACTTC | CSASRPHSYEQYF
TRBJ2-5 | - | - | TRBV20-1 | TGCAGTGCCAGAAGGGTTGGGATCCAAGAGACCCAGTACTTC | CSARRVGIQETQYF
TRBJ1-5 | - | few | TRBV15 | TGTGCCACCAGCAGAGATCTGCAGGTGGGTCAGCCCCAGCATTTT | CATSRDLQVGQPQHF
TRBJ1-1 | - | - | TRBV13 | TGTGCCAGCAGCCCCGAAGGGGAGAGGAACACTGAAGCTTTCTTT | CASSPEGERNTEAFF
TRBJ2-7 | TRBD1 | few | TRBV20-1 | TGCAGTGCCCTAGACAGGGTAGGCCACGAGCAGTACTTC | CSALDRVGHEQYF
TRBJ1-5 | - | - | TRBV29-1 | TGCAGCGTTGGGGGGACACCTAATCAGCCCCAGCATTTT | CSVGGTPNQPQHF
TRBJ1-2 | - | - | TRBV20-1 | TGCAGTGCTAGGGTACAGGGTTCTCCGGACCATGGCTACACCTTC | CSARVQGSPDHGYTF
TRBJ2-5 | - | few | TRBV12-3/TRBV12-4 | TGTGCCAGTCAACGTGCCCAAGAGACCCAGTACTTC | CASQRAQETQYF
TRBJ2-1 | TRBD1 | - | TRBV18 | TGTGCCAGCTCACCACCGGTTGGGACAGGGGCTTACAATGAGCAGTTCTTC | CASSPPVGTGAYNEQFF
TRBJ1-2 | - | - | TRBV7-9 | TGTGCCAGCAGCTTGTCGTTCTACTATGGCTACACCTTC | CASSLSFYYGYTF
TRBJ1-2 | - | - | TRBV6-5 | TGTGCCAGCAGTTACACTGGGCACACTAACTATGGCTACACCTTC | CASSYTGHTNYGYTF
TRBJ2-1 | - | few | TRBV20-1 | TGCAGTGACAGGGAGGAGGACTACAATGAGCAGTTCTTC | CSDREEDYNEQFF
TRBJ2-1 | - | few | TRBV5-1 | TGCGCCAGCAGCGGGGGGACCCACAATGAGCAGTTCTTC | CASSGGTHNEQFF
TRBJ1-2 | - | - | TRBV9 | TGTGCCAGCAGCGTAGGTGGACAGAACTATGGCTACACCTTC | CASSVGGQNYGYTF
TRBJ2-7 | TRBD2 | - | TRBV9 | TGTGCCAGCAGCGTAGCCCCAACTGGACTAGCGGGAGAGAACGAGCAGTACTTC | CASSVAPTGLAGENEQYF
TRBJ2-3 | TRBD2 | few | TRBV7-2 | TGTGCCAGCAGCGGACTTCTAGCGGTCAGCACAGATACGCAGTATTTT | CASSGLLAVSTDTQYF
TRBJ2-1 | - | many | TRBV29-1 | TGCAGCGGTGGGGACAATGAGCAGTTCTTC | CSGGDNEQFF
TRBJ2-3 | TRBD2 | many | TRBV6-2/TRBV6-3 | TGTGCCAGCAGCTGGACTAGCGGGGACTCCACAGATACGCAGTATTTT | CASSWTSGDSTDTQYF
TRBJ1-4 | - | - | TRBV27 | TGTGCCAGCAGTTCCCCGGGCAGGGGAGATGAAAAACTGTTTTTT | CASSSPGRGDEKLFF
TRBJ2-7 | TRBD1 | - | TRBV20-1 | TGCAGTGCTAGAGATAACAGGGGGACCTACGAGCAGTACTTC | CSARDNRGTYEQYF